One sample yielded the 6 T cell receptor beta chains listed below, sequenced in a study of T cells after yellow fever vaccination. TCRdb re-called the 5' RACE reads with MiXCR, one entry per CDR3 protein. In the table there are around 53,000 distinct CDR3 sequences, around 6.7% of which are singletons. The sample in question was CD8+ T cells not binding an NS4B(214-222) dextramer, sorted from PBMCs, obtained approximately 47 days after the first yellow fever vaccination. The source is a man aged 18 to 30 who received the YFV17D yellow fever vaccine.

The chain links TRBV4-2 to TRBJ1-1; D may be TRBD1 (5 bases). V lost 3 bases to trimming and J lost 1 base, with 12 bases between them. Germline V lookup: CDR1 LGHNA, CDR2 YNFKEQ. CDR3 length: 15 residues. The CDR3 is CASSQLDSQNTEAFF. As DNA, the CDR3 is TGTGCCAGCAGCCAGCTAGACAGCCAGAACACTGAAGCTTTCTTT.

A few counts support this clonotype. The V gene is TRBV7-9, the J gene TRBJ2-1; 7 bases match TRBD2. Germline V gene data show CDR1 as SEHNR and CDR2 as FQNEAQ (reference sequence). The CDR3 covers 15 residues. The ends lost 1 base at V and 3 bases at J; junction bases unmatched: 3. This CDR3 reads CASSLDGGYYNEQFF. CDR3 nucleotides: TGTGCCAGCAGCTTAGACGGGGGGTACTACAATGAGCAGTTCTTC.

This clonotype appeared a few times. This chain links TRBV27 with TRBJ2-1, with a possible D match to TRBD1 (6 bases). Germline V gene sequence: CDR1 MNHEY, CDR2 SMNVEV (reference sequence). The ends were cut back, 8 bases at V and 1 base at J, with 15 bases in the middle. The CDR3 runs to 15 residues. In DNA, the CDR3 is TGTGCCAGCGTGGTCAGGGGTGGGTCCTACAATGAGCAGTTCTTC. Protein product: CASVVRGGSYNEQFF.

This clonotype was observed a handful of times. V usage is TRBV9 and J usage is TRBJ2-2; D possibly corresponds to TRBD2 (5 bases). This CDR3 comprises 14 residues. Germline V gives CDR1 SGDLS, CDR2 YYNGEE. V was shortened by 3 bases and J by 4 bases, with 10 bases between the two germline ends. CDR3 coding DNA: TGTGCCAGCAGCGCCTTCGGGGTCACCGGGGAGCTGTTTTTT. This gives the protein CASSAFGVTGELFF.

This clonotype was picked up many times. The gene calls are TRBV7-6 and TRBJ1-5, with no clear D. Trimming left V 1 base short and J 7 bases short, with 11 bases between. Per the germline V gene, CDR1 is SGHVS and CDR2 is FNYEAQ. This CDR3 comprises 14 residues. CDR3 amino acids: CASSLVGPGQPQHF. As DNA, the CDR3 is TGTGCCAGCAGCTTAGTGGGTCCGGGACAGCCCCAGCATTTT. The variable domain in full, completed from reference TRBV7-6 and TRBJ1-5, reads GAGVSQSPRYKVTKRGQDVALRCDPISGHVSLYWYRQALGQGPEFLTYFNYEAQQDKSGLPNDRFSAERPEGSISTLTIQRTEQRDSAMYRCASSLVGPGQPQHFGDGTRLSIL.

The chain employs TRBV20-1 and TRBJ2-7, with 8 bases matching TRBD2. The ends lost 2 bases at V and 0 bases at J; junction bases unmatched: 9. The CDR3 is 16 residues long. Germline lookup yields CDR1 DFQATT and CDR2 SNEGSKA (reference sequence). CDR3 sequence: CSARREGTLTSYEQYF. CDR3 nucleotide sequence: TGCAGTGCTAGACGGGAGGGAACTCTGACCTCCTACGAGCAGTACTTC.